This TCR beta chain was sequenced in a study of T-cell memory formation after mild COVID-19. Study-wide results and caveats: Several responding clones turned up in pre-infection memory, indicating that cross-reactive memory may have taken part.

TCRdb recomputed calls from the 5' RACE reads with MiXCR, one row per CDR3 protein. Altogether over 350,000 distinct CDR3 sequences are present, 15% to 20% being singletons, with the ten largest covering about a fifth. The V and J ends lost 2 bases and 2 bases respectively, with 4 bases between them. Germline lookup yields CDR1 MDHEN and CDR2 SYDVKM. CDR3 length: 14 amino acids. Comment on this clonotype: Its target is unknown.

The chain uses TRBV28 and TRBJ2-6; D gene uncertain. The source of this sequence is a man between 18 and 35 years old who had mild COVID-19 (a few samples of this study predate the infection). Cell type and time point are not known. Specimen: PBMCs or a T cell subset sorted from them (not recorded which). In DNA form, the CDR3 reads TGTGCCAGCAGTTTAGTCCCTGGGGCCAACGTCCTGACTTTC. It encodes CASSLVPGANVLTF.